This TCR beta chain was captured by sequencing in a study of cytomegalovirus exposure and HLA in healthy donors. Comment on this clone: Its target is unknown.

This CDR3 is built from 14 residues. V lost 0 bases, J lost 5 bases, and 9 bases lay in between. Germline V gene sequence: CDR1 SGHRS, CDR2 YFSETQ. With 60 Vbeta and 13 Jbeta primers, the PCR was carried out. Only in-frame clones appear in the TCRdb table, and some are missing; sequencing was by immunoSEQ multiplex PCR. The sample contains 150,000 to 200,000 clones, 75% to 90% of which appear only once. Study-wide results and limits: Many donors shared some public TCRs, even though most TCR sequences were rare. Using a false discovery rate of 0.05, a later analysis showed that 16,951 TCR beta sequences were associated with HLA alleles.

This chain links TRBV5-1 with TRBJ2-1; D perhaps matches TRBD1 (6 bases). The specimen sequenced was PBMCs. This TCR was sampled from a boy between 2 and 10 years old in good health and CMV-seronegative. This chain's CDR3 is CASSLAYRDNEQFF. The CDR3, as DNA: TGCGCCAGCAGCTTGGCCTACAGGGACAATGAGCAGTTCTTC. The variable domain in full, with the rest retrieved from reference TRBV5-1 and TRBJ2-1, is KAGVTQTPRYLIKTRGQQVTLSCSPISGHRSVSWYQQTPGQGLQFLFEYFSETQRNKGNFPGRFSGRQFSNSRSEMNVSTLELGDSALYLCASSLAYRDNEQFFGPGTRLTVL.